This T cell receptor beta chain derives from a study of T cells in Graves' hyperthyroidism and ophthalmopathy (dated by TCRdb to about 2019). Study-wide context: Peripheral blood samples were taken at initial diagnosis, before any treatment was given. TCR V-J signatures able to tell the groups apart were searched for in a discovery cohort of 90 to 100 patients, of whom 40 to 45 had Graves' ophthalmopathy and roughly 57 had stable Graves' hyperthyroidism. After blood sampling, hyperthyroidism patients were treated with methimazole at a starting dose of 30 mg daily, and ophthalmopathy patients were treated with high-dose intravenous methylprednisolone. An independent validation cohort of 18 to 20 hyperthyroidism patients and approximately 15 patients who later progressed to ophthalmopathy tested prospective prediction of ophthalmopathy. In addition, the study compared T-cell repertoires in thyroid tissue and in blood from several Graves' hyperthyroidism patients. The approximately 100 discovery patients were randomly split 7:3 into training and test sets. The paper describes TCR Vbeta CDR3 sequencing of about 140 peripheral blood samples, made up of roughly 40 ophthalmopathy patients, roughly 75 hyperthyroidism patients and 17 progressor patients.

Graves' hyperthyroidism was defined as stable when no progression to ophthalmopathy occurred over 18 months of follow-up. Hyperthyroidism patients were aged 18 to 65 years and newly diagnosed, with disease duration of less than 2 months. Exclusion was applied to patients with uncontrolled infections, other autoimmune diseases, pregnancy or lactation. Diagnoses relied on clinical symptoms, serum thyroxine and TRAb, thyroid ultrasound and orbital computed tomography. PBMCs were isolated from approximately 10 ml of fresh peripheral blood by Ficoll-Paque density gradient centrifugation. Total RNA was extracted with Trizol reagent, and quality was checked on an Agilent 2100 Bioanalyzer. V loses 3 bases of germline sequence and J loses 4 bases, and the interval between the two ends is 10 bases. The CDR3, from cysteine to phenylalanine, totals 14 residues. Only the CDR3 region is kept as DNA, spanning 42 bases read in frame from base 1.

The TCR beta CDR3 regions were amplified from RNA transcripts. For the first round of RT-PCR on the TCR CDR3, the HTBI primer set was used together with the Qiagen OneStep RT-PCR kit. A second multiplex PCR round built the libraries, followed by size selection and purification. Paired-end sequencing of the libraries was performed with 100 bp reads on an Illumina HiSeq2000. As for the original processing: SOAPnuke was used to process the raw data, removing reads that contained adapters or uncalled bases, had a mean Phred below 15, or lacked an exact match to the constant primer or identifier. COPE v1.2.5 was used to merge the high-quality paired reads, and each unique nucleotide sequence was defined as a clonotype. MiTCR v1.1 was used to align the clonotypes against IMGT TRBV, TRBD and TRBJ reference segments. The analysis included only V-J combinations with a frequency above 0.0001, which together covered around 99% of the repertoires. The TCS score was defined as the ratio of F50 (clonal expansion) to E x V (chaos), calculated using BLOSUM62-based TCRdist between CDR3 peptides within each V-J. Welch's t-statistics and random forest reduced 514 V-J features to around 14, which were used in a naive Bayes classifier (R e1071). Using fastp at Q25 and MiXCR, TCRdb reprocessed the public reads and kept productive beta chains. Rows merge per CDR3 protein into single entries with the most common DNA and genes. The V and J calls follow TCRdb's processing rather than the paper's. The sample table records 550,000 to 600,000 distinct CDR3 sequences; around 15% of these occur just once. Approximately 20% of the sample is in the top ten clones.

The paper as a whole reports these results and caveats: A 13 V-J signature model separated ophthalmopathy from stable hyperthyroidism, with roughly 88% sensitivity and roughly 84% specificity in cross-validation and 80%/75% in testing. In validation, the model predicted progression to ophthalmopathy with about 71% sensitivity and less than 80% specificity, a median of approximately 6.5 months before onset. Most expanded thyroid clonotypes (frequency above 0.001) were also detected in blood, suggesting blood repertoires may reflect thyroid immune responses. Sample size was not statistically predetermined, and blinding of investigators to group allocation was not performed.

Comment on this clonotype: There is no known antigen for this receptor. The sample holds no much larger clone one base away, and base qualities are not on file.

This clonotype was sampled from a woman under 30 with Graves' hyperthyroidism. The rearrangement combines TRBV12-3 or TRBV12-4 with TRBJ1-3, with the D gene uncertain. Sample: blood. The DNA reads TGTGCCAGCAGTTTCGGCAACGACGGAAACACCATATATTTT. Translation gives CASSFGNDGNTIYF.